This T cell receptor (beta chain) appears in the sequencing data of a study of OX40 agonist ivuxolimab in advanced cancers. Study context: With a range of roughly 20 to 80, age averaged roughly 60 years, and roughly 80% were male. Findings and caveats of the study: On average, CD8+ T cells had more expanded clones than CD4+.

The CDR3 covers 16 residues. Trimming cost V 7 bases and J 4 bases; bases outside gene matches: 10. The germline gives CDR1 SEHNR, CDR2 FQNEAQ (reference sequence). The protocol was immunoSEQ multiplex PCR, while the TCRdb copy is restricted to in-frame clones and leaves out a portion. The sample lists 100,000 or so clones; around 90% were seen once. For this clone: What it recognizes is unknown.

The rearrangement joins TRBV7-9 to TRBJ2-1; 10 nucleotides agree with TRBD2. The TCR was taken from an adult with an advanced solid tumor such as melanoma, head and neck, liver or kidney cancer. Specimen: CD4+ or CD8+ T cells sorted from blood, collected in a trial of the OX40 agonist ivuxolimab. This chain's CDR3 is CASIRDSGGAYNEQFF. In nucleotides, the CDR3 is TGTGCCAGCATCCGCGACAGCGGGGGGGCATACAATGAGCAGTTCTTC.